This is a list of T cell receptor beta chains from one sample in a study of T cells after yellow fever vaccination. TCRdb used MiXCR to reprocess the 5' RACE reads, holding one entry per CDR3 protein. The data hold under 200,000 distinct CDR3 sequences, with under 7.5% observed a single time. The sequencing used CD4+ T cells sorted from PBMCs, collected less than 6 days after the first yellow fever vaccination. These TCRs come from a man younger than 30 who received the YFV17D yellow fever vaccine. The CDR3 runs from the conserved cysteine through the conserved F or W. A D gene is named only where the DNA matches it firmly. The size field is filled for only some rows; it gives once, few, many or a size class.

TRBD1	many	TRBV5-6	TRBJ2-7	TGTGCCAGCAGCTTGACAGGGGACGAGCAGTACTTC	CASSLTGDEQYF
TRBD2	many	TRBV12-5	TRBJ2-5	TGTGCTAGTGGTTTGGCCACTCTAGCGGGGCGGACAGAGACCCAGTACTTC	CASGLATLAGRTETQYF
NA	NA	TRBV6-5	TRBJ1-1	TGTGCCAGCAGTCAGCAGAGTGAAGCTTTCTTT	CASSQQSEAFF
TRBD1	many	TRBV5-1	TRBJ2-4	TGCGCCAGCAGCCTCATGGGACAGGGGCGCATTCAGTACTTC	CASSLMGQGRIQYF
NA	NA	TRBV20-1	TRBJ1-1	TGCAGTGCTTCAGGGGACCCAAGGGAGCCTTTTGAAGCTTTCTTT	CSASGDPREPFEAFF
NA	many	TRBV6-2/TRBV6-3	TRBJ2-7	TGTGCCAGCAGTTACTCAGGGAAGGAGGGAGCCTACGAGCAGTACTTC	CASSYSGKEGAYEQYF
TRBD2	many	TRBV7-2	TRBJ2-3	TGTGCCAGCAATCGGGGGGGCCAAGATACGCAGTATTTT	CASNRGGQDTQYF
NA	NA	TRBV29-1	TRBJ1-1	TGCAGCGTTGCATGGTACACTGAAGCTTTCTTT	CSVAWYTEAFF
NA	NA	TRBV4-2	TRBJ1-1	TGTGCCAGCAGCCAAGACGGGTCTAATACTGAAGCTTTCTTT	CASSQDGSNTEAFF
NA	many	TRBV12-3/TRBV12-4	TRBJ2-7	TGTGCCAGCAGCCATGACTCCTACGAGCAGTACTTC	CASSHDSYEQYF
NA	many	TRBV5-1	TRBJ1-4	TGCGCCAGCAGCTTGGCCAGCCAGGAGGGAGAAAAACTGTTTTTT	CASSLASQEGEKLFF
NA	few	TRBV24-1	TRBJ2-3	TGTGCCACCAGTGATTTCAGACGCACAGATACGCAGTATTTT	CATSDFRRTDTQYF
TRBD2	NA	TRBV6-5	TRBJ2-3	TGTGCCAGCAGTTGGCGGGGGATACCAGATACGAAGTATTTT	CASSWRGIPDTKYF
NA	few	TRBV4-1	TRBJ2-1	TGCGCCAGCAGCCATGTTGGGAGACAGATTTACAATGAGCAGTTCTTC	CASSHVGRQIYNEQFF
TRBD2	many	TRBV5-1	TRBJ2-1	TGCGCCAGCAGCTTGAAGCGGGGGACCTACAATGAGCAGTTCTTC	CASSLKRGTYNEQFF
NA	many	TRBV27	TRBJ1-3	TGTGCCAGCAGTCAGGGACGGCTAGGGACCATATATTTT	CASSQGRLGTIYF
NA	many	TRBV12-3/TRBV12-4	TRBJ1-2	TGTGCCAGCAGTTCCGGGACAACCCTCTATGGCTACACCTTC	CASSSGTTLYGYTF
NA	many	TRBV5-1	TRBJ1-2	TGCGCCAGCGGAGGGGGAGACGGACCCTATGGCTACACCTTC	CASGGGDGPYGYTF
TRBD1	many	TRBV5-6	TRBJ1-2	TGTGCCAGCAGCTTGGCAGGGGGCGGCTATGGCTACACCTTC	CASSLAGGGYGYTF
NA	few	TRBV5-5	TRBJ1-5	TGTGCCAGCAGCTCCGGACGGGAGAATCTGGGGGTGGCCCAGCATTTT	CASSSGRENLGVAQHF
NA	many	TRBV7-9	TRBJ1-4	TGTGCCAGCAACTACTGGGGGGGAAGCTCCGAAAAACTGTTTTTT	CASNYWGGSSEKLFF
NA	NA	TRBV5-1	TRBJ2-5	TGCGCCAGCAGCGGCGGGGGCGTGGGGGAGACCCAGTACTTC	CASSGGGVGETQYF
NA	many	TRBV12-3/TRBV12-4	TRBJ2-1	TGTGCCAGCAGTTTTAACCGAGGGTTGTTCTTC	CASSFNRGLFF
NA	few	TRBV5-1	TRBJ2-2	TGCGCCAGCAGCTTGGTTTTAGGGGCCGACACCGGGGAGCTGTTTTTT	CASSLVLGADTGELFF
NA	many	TRBV20-1	TRBJ1-1	TGCAGTGCTAGAGATACGGGACAGAACACTGAAGCTTTCTTT	CSARDTGQNTEAFF
NA	many	TRBV4-2	TRBJ1-6	TGTGCCAGCAGCCAAGAATATCTTAGTGTGTCACCCCTCCACTTT	CASSQEYLSVSPLHF
TRBD1	many	TRBV6-5	TRBJ1-1	TGTGCCAGCAGTTACCCGCTATCCGGGACAGGGGTTGTAGCTTTCTTT	CASSYPLSGTGVVAFF
NA	many	TRBV6-5	TRBJ1-2	TGTGCCAGCAGTCGCTCGTGGGGCACCCAAGCTAACTATGGCTACACCTTC	CASSRSWGTQANYGYTF
NA	few	TRBV5-1	TRBJ1-1	TGCGCCAGCAGCTTAATAACGGGGGGGAACACTGAAGCTTTCTTT	CASSLITGGNTEAFF
TRBD1	many	TRBV12-3/TRBV12-4	TRBJ2-5	TGTGCCAGCACCCCCGGCAGGGGGCACGAGACCCAGTACTTC	CASTPGRGHETQYF
NA	many	TRBV7-8	TRBJ1-1	TGTGCCAGCAGCTTAGTGCGGGGCGAGACTGAAGCTTTCTTT	CASSLVRGETEAFF
NA	many	TRBV23-1	TRBJ2-5	TGCGCCAGCAGTCAATCGGGGTTGGGGGAGACCCAGTACTTC	CASSQSGLGETQYF
TRBD2	few	TRBV7-3	TRBJ2-5	TGTGCCAGCAGCCTCAGACCGACGGGGGGAAACCAAGAGACCCAGTACTTC	CASSLRPTGGNQETQYF
NA	many	TRBV5-1	TRBJ1-1	TGCGCCAGCAGCTTCGACGGACAGAACACTGAAGCTTTCTTT	CASSFDGQNTEAFF
NA	many	TRBV25-1	TRBJ1-6	TGTGCCAGCAGTGAGCAGGATAATTCACCCCTCCACTTT	CASSEQDNSPLHF
NA	NA	TRBV28	TRBJ2-5	TGTGCCAGCAGTCCCCTGGGAGGTGAAGAGACCCAGTACTTC	CASSPLGGEETQYF
NA	NA	TRBV7-2	TRBJ2-3	TGTGCCAGCTCATTACGGGGGTCGTCGCGGGGCACAGATACGCAGTATTTT	CASSLRGSSRGTDTQYF
TRBD1	NA	TRBV18	TRBJ1-1	TGTGCCAGCTCACAAGGGGCAGGGGGCGTGAACACTGAAGCTTTCTTT	CASSQGAGGVNTEAFF
TRBD1	many	TRBV28	TRBJ2-3	TGTGCCAGCAGTTGGGCCCCCGGACAGGACCCACTGGCAGATACGCAGTATTTT	CASSWAPGQDPLADTQYF
NA	many	TRBV7-9	TRBJ1-5	TGTGCCAGCAGCTTGGGGTTCGAGCCCCAGCATTTT	CASSLGFEPQHF
NA	NA	TRBV7-2	TRBJ2-2	TGTGCCAGCAGCTTTCCACGGGACACCGGGGAGCTGTCTTTT	CASSFPRDTGELSF
NA	many	TRBV11-2	TRBJ2-6	TGTGCCAGCAGCGAAAGCTCTGGGGCCAACGTCCTGACTTTC	CASSESSGANVLTF
TRBD1	few	TRBV20-1	TRBJ2-5	TGCAGTGCGCTCTCCACAGGGGGCCGGCAAGAGACCCAGTACTTC	CSALSTGGRQETQYF
TRBD1	few	TRBV4-1	TRBJ1-2	TGCGCCAGCAGGCCCCACTATAGCCGGGACAGGAATGGCTACACCTTC	CASRPHYSRDRNGYTF
TRBD2	many	TRBV9	TRBJ2-3	TGTGCCAGCAGCGCAGCGGGATCTACAGATACGCAGTATTTT	CASSAAGSTDTQYF
NA	many	TRBV18	TRBJ2-1	TGTGCCAGCTCCCCCAGGGGAGCGTCCGATGAGCAGTTCTTC	CASSPRGASDEQFF
NA	many	TRBV29-1	TRBJ2-1	TGCAGCGTTGGCGGGGAGGTTGAGCAGTTCTTC	CSVGGEVEQFF
NA	NA	TRBV23-1	TRBJ2-4	TGTGCCTCCTGGCAGCAGCTTAAAAACATTCAGTACTTC	CASWQQLKNIQYF
TRBD2	many	TRBV7-9	TRBJ2-5	TGTGCCAGCAGCTTAGGGGGGGGAAGAGAGACCCAGTACTTC	CASSLGGGRETQYF
NA	many	TRBV18	TRBJ2-7	TGTGCCAGCTCAGTCCGGGACAACTACGAGCAGTACTTC	CASSVRDNYEQYF
NA	few	TRBV21-1	TRBJ1-2	TGTGCCAGCAGCAAAGTCTCAGGGGACCAGCCCTACTACACCTTC	CASSKVSGDQPYYTF
NA	many	TRBV5-1	TRBJ1-1	TGCGCCAGCAGCTTCCCCAACTCACTGGCTGAAGCTTTCTTT	CASSFPNSLAEAFF
NA	few	TRBV5-1	TRBJ2-3	TGCGCCAGCACCTGGAGTACTAGCACAGATACGCAGTATTTT	CASTWSTSTDTQYF
NA	many	TRBV6-6	TRBJ2-7	TGTGCCAGCTCCGCCGGACCGATCGAGCAGTACTTC	CASSAGPIEQYF